One TCR beta chain is described in this entry. This sample is part of a study of blood T cell repertoires in COVID-19. Method: immunoSEQ multiplex PCR; TCRdb's copy keeps in-frame clones and lacks some. The sample includes roughly 460,000 clones, 70% to 90% of them seen just once. The sample taken for sequencing was peripheral blood. This TCR was recovered from a man in his late teens or twenties with COVID-19, enrolled during active disease.

The CDR3 coding sequence is TGCGCCAGCAGTGTCACGGGACAGACCACCTACGAGCAGTACTTC. This encodes CASSVTGQTTYEQYF. The chain carries TRBV10-2 and TRBJ2-7, with 7 bases aligning to TRBD1. The CDR3 extends over 15 amino acids. Germline assignment: CDR1 WSHSY and CDR2 SAAADI. V trimming: 4 bases; J trimming: 2 bases; junction bases outside the gene matches: 8.